This TCR beta chain was retrieved from a study of PD-1 blockade in classical Hodgkin lymphoma. Whole-study context: Patients were infused with nivolumab 3 mg/kg every 2 weeks.

Documented time point: cycle 4 day 1 (C4D1), after about 6 weeks of nivolumab. In every patient, relapse followed autologous stem cell transplantation, while exposure to brentuximab vedotin differed. Data came from immunoSEQ multiplex PCR; TCRdb stores just in-frame clones and leaves some out. The sample yields about 93,000 clones, approximately 78% seen once. Study-wide points: By C4D1, diversity of CD4+ TCRs had risen significantly, whereas that of CD8+ TCRs had not. Reported findings placed baseline TCR diversity lower in newly diagnosed patients (compared with healthy donors).

Details on this clone: Its target is not known.

The sequence was obtained from a human donor with classical Hodgkin lymphoma. Sample: peripheral blood mononuclear cells (PBMCs), taken before the fourth cycle of nivolumab.

CDR3 sequence (DNA): TGTGCCAGCCAGTGGGGACGGACCCAGTACTTC. Translated, it gives CASQWGRTQYF. The chain is built from TRBV25-1 and TRBJ2-5, with D possibly called TRBD1 or TRBD2 (5 bases each). CDR1 and CDR2 from the germline V gene are MGHDK and SYGVNS. This CDR3 has 11 residues. Trimming stripped 8 bases from V and 7 bases from J, with 11 bases between.